This T cell receptor beta chain came from a study of cytomegalovirus exposure and HLA in healthy donors. Whole-study results and caveats: The CMV antigen specificity of a few CMV-associated chains was confirmed through in vitro analysis.

As to this clone: Its antigen is unidentified.

V lost 5 bases to trimming and J lost 1 base, with 14 bases between them. The CDR3 length is 15 residues. The germline V gene encodes CDR1 SGHNT and CDR2 YENEEA. Both 60 Vbeta primers and 13 Jbeta primers went into the PCR. Assay used: immunoSEQ multiplex PCR; TCRdb lists only in-frame clones, some missing. The data hold 100,000 or so clones, with roughly 70% observed a single time. Sequencing was performed on PBMCs. The genes are TRBV11-3 and TRBJ1-1; a possible D gene is TRBD1 (5 bases). This clonotype was obtained from a man between 50 and 59 years old in good health and CMV-seronegative. In DNA form, the CDR3 reads TGTGCCAGCAGCCCCTCGACCGGGGGGAACACTGAAGCTTTCTTT. It translates to CASSPSTGGNTEAFF.